The rows below give T cell receptor beta chains drawn from one sample of a study of blood T cells in healthy people across ages. In TCRdb, the 5' RACE reads were re-called with MiXCR into one record per CDR3 protein. The sample holds around 940,000 distinct CDR3 sequences, roughly 50% seen once. Specimen: blood. These receptors came from a woman aged 55 to 70 in good health. CDR3s include the opening cysteine and the closing phenylalanine or tryptophan. The D gene is left open where the match is weak. The size of a clone is reported for some rows only, either as once, few or many, or as a class for expanded clones.

j_call v_call d_call clone_size cdr3_aa cdr3_nt
TRBJ2-5 TRBV20-1 TRBD2 - CSARDSGGPSRPQETQYF TGCAGTGCTAGAGATTCGGGAGGCCCTTCACGCCCCCAAGAGACCCAGTACTTC
TRBJ2-7 TRBV4-1 - - CASSQDDTTWTYEQYF TGCGCCAGCAGCCAGGACGACACCACCTGGACCTACGAGCAGTACTTC
TRBJ2-7 TRBV11-2 - - CASSYYTGGAYEQYF TGTGCCAGCAGTTATTATACAGGGGGGGCCTACGAGCAGTACTTC
TRBJ2-3 TRBV2 TRBD1 - CTSSGMDRATDTQYF TGTACCAGCTCGGGAATGGACAGGGCCACAGATACGCAGTATTTT
TRBJ2-3 TRBV4-1 TRBD2 - CASSQDPAGGRRTQYF TGCGCCAGCAGCCAAGATCCAGCGGGAGGTCGGCGTACGCAGTATTTT
TRBJ1-1 TRBV5-6 - - CASSLEGVGWTEAFF TGTGCCAGCAGCTTGGAGGGGGTAGGATGGACTGAAGCTTTCTTT
TRBJ2-7 TRBV6-5 TRBD2 - CATVVPGLGQQYF TGTGCCACCGTAGTCCCGGGACTAGGTCAGCAGTACTTC
TRBJ2-1 TRBV5-6 TRBD2 few CASSFGRAAEQFF TGTGCCAGCAGCTTCGGGAGGGCCGCAGAGCAGTTCTTC
TRBJ1-2 TRBV5-6 - many CASSSLPYPATGYTF TGTGCCAGCAGCTCCCTCCCTTACCCCGCGACTGGCTACACCTTC
TRBJ2-1 TRBV28 TRBD2 - CASSSPLREGLPHNEQFF TGTGCCAGCAGTTCCCCCCTACGGGAGGGCCTCCCACACAATGAGCAGTTCTTC
TRBJ2-7 TRBV28 TRBD2 - CASIKREGLHEQYF TGTGCCAGCATTAAGCGGGAGGGCCTCCACGAGCAGTACTTC
TRBJ2-1 TRBV12-3/TRBV12-4 TRBD2 - CASSWGLAFEQFF TGTGCCAGCAGTTGGGGACTAGCGTTTGAGCAGTTCTTC
TRBJ2-5 TRBV10-1 - - CASAGSTETQYF TGCGCCAGCGCCGGGAGCACGGAGACCCAGTACTTC
TRBJ1-2 TRBV3-1 - - CASSQADTYGYTF TGTGCCAGCAGCCAGGCGGACACCTATGGCTACACCTTC
TRBJ1-5 TRBV20-1 - - CSAAGEYNQPRHF TGCAGTGCGGCGGGGGAGTATAATCAGCCCCGGCATTTT
TRBJ2-6 TRBV12-3/TRBV12-4 - few CASSLSGRVGANVLTF TGTGCCAGCAGTTTAAGCGGCAGGGTTGGGGCCAACGTCCTGACTTTC
TRBJ2-3 TRBV5-1 - - CASSRSQGSTDTQYF TGCGCCAGCAGCCGTTCACAGGGTTCAACAGATACGCAGTATTTT
TRBJ2-2 TRBV9 TRBD1 few CASSVAMGQALELFF TGTGCCAGCAGCGTAGCTATGGGACAGGCCTTGGAGCTGTTTTTT
TRBJ2-3 TRBV13 - - CASSLGGGASTDTQYF TGTGCCAGCAGCTTAGGTGGTGGGGCCAGCACAGATACGCAGTATTTT
TRBJ2-7 TRBV25-1 - - CASSEYTGRNEQYF TGTGCCAGCAGTGAATACACAGGGCGGAACGAGCAGTACTTC
TRBJ2-1 TRBV7-3 TRBD1 - CASSPAMGTGYHEQFF TGTGCCAGCAGCCCAGCCATGGGGACAGGGTATCATGAGCAGTTCTTC
TRBJ2-1 TRBV11-3 TRBD2 - CASSNPGGLKQFF TGTGCCAGCAGCAACCCGGGGGGACTGAAGCAGTTCTTC
TRBJ2-5 TRBV11-2 TRBD2 - CASSSLIGGETQYF TGTGCCAGCAGCTCTTTGATCGGGGGGGAGACCCAGTACTTC
TRBJ2-7 TRBV12-3/TRBV12-4 - few CASSLTTGRGEQYF TGTGCCAGCAGTTTAACGACGGGACGGGGTGAGCAGTACTTC
TRBJ2-7 TRBV11-1 - few CASSRDPEIVTYEQYF TGTGCCAGCAGCCGAGACCCGGAGATCGTAACCTACGAGCAGTACTTC
TRBJ2-3 TRBV3-1 TRBD2 - CASSYGTSGRVDTQYF TGTGCCAGCAGCTACGGGACTAGCGGGAGAGTAGATACGCAGTATTTT
TRBJ2-5 TRBV15 TRBD2 few CATSTAGTSGFQETQYF TGTGCCACCAGCACTGCCGGGACTAGCGGGTTCCAAGAGACCCAGTACTTC
TRBJ2-5 TRBV9 - many CASSADPWEAKETQYF TGTGCCAGCAGCGCGGACCCGTGGGAGGCTAAAGAGACCCAGTACTTC
TRBJ2-7 TRBV27 - - CASSSRGTDSYEQYF TGTGCCAGCAGTTCCCGAGGGACTGACTCCTACGAGCAGTACTTC
TRBJ2-7 TRBV2 - - CASSEGLWYSPYEQYF TGTGCCAGCAGTGAAGGTCTTTGGTACAGCCCCTACGAGCAGTACTTC
TRBJ2-1 TRBV29-1 - - CSAQGFNEQFF TGCAGCGCCCAGGGGTTCAATGAGCAGTTCTTC
TRBJ2-5 TRBV29-1 - - CSVVQYNEQYF TGCAGCGTTGTTCAGTACAATGAGCAGTACTTC